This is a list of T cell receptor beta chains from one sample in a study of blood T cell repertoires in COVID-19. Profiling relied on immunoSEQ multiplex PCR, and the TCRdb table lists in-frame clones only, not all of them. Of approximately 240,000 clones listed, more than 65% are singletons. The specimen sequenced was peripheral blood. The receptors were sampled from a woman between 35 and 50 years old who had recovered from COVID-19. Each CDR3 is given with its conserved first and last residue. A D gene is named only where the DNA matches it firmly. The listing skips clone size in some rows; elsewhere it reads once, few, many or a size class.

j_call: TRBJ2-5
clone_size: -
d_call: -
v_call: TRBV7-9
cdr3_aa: CASSLGLGQRAQETQYF
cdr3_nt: TGTGCCAGCAGCTTAGGTCTAGGACAGCGTGCCCAAGAGACCCAGTACTTC

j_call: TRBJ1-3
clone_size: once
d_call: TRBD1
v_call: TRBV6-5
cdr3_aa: CASSRQGFSGNTIYF
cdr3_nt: TGTGCCAGCAGCCGACAGGGATTCTCTGGAAACACCATATATTTT

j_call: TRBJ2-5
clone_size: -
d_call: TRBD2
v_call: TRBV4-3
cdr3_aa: CASSHGLAGGIETQYF
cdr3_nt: TGCGCCAGCAGCCATGGACTAGCGGGGGGTATAGAGACCCAGTACTTC

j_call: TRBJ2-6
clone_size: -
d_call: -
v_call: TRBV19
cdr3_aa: CASSMTASGANVLTF
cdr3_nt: TGTGCCAGTAGTATGACTGCTTCTGGGGCCAACGTCCTGACTTTC

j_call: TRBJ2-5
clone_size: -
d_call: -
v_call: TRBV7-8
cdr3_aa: CASSPPTTRVQETQYF
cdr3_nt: TGTGCCAGCAGCCCCCCCACCACCAGGGTCCAAGAGACCCAGTACTTC

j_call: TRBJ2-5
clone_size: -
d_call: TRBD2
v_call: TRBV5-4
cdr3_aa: CASSSTSVKETQYF
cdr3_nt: TGTGCCAGCAGCTCCACTAGCGTAAAAGAGACCCAGTACTTC

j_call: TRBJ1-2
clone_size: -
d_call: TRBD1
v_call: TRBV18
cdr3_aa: CASSPLTGEGYTF
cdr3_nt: TGTGCCAGCTCACCCTTGACAGGGGAAGGCTACACCTTC

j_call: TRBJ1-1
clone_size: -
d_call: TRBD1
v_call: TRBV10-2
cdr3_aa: CASRYTGGAFF
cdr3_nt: TGCGCCAGCAGATACACAGGGGGAGCTTTCTTT

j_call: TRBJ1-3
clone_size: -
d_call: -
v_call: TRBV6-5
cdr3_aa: CASSYSMASGNTIYF
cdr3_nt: TGTGCCAGCAGTTACTCCATGGCCTCTGGAAACACCATATATTTT

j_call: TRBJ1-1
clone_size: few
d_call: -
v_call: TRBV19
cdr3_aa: CASSLDPGSEAFF
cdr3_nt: TGTGCCAGTAGTCTGGACCCAGGGTCGGAAGCTTTCTTT

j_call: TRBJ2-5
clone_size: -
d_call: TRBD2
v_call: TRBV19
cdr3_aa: CASTSGGIQETQYF
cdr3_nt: TGTGCCAGCACTAGCGGGGGCATCCAAGAGACCCAGTACTTC

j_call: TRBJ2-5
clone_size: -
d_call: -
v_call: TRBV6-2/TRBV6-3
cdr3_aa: CASSYEAPSQETQYF
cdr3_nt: TGTGCCAGCAGTTACGAAGCACCGTCCCAAGAGACCCAGTACTTC

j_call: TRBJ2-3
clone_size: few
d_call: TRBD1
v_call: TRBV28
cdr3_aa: CASSLWDRGRDTQYF
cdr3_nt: TGTGCCAGCAGTTTATGGGACAGGGGGCGGGATACGCAGTATTTT

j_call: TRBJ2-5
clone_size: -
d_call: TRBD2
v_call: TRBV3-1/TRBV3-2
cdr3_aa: CASSLPGTSGGEETQYF
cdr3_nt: TGTGCCAGCAGCTTACCCGGGACTAGCGGGGGGGAAGAGACCCAGTACTTC

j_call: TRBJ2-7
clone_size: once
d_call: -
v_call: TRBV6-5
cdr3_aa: CASSYGGGPYEQYF
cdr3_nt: TGTGCCAGCAGTTACGGGGGGGGGCCTTACGAGCAGTACTTC

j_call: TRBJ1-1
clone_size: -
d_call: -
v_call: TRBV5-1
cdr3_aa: CASSLGLNTEAFF
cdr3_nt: TGCGCCAGCAGCTTGGGGCTGAACACTGAAGCTTTCTTT

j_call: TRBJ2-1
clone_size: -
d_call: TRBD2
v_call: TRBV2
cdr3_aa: CASNILAGGADKQFF
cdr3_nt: TGTGCCAGCAATATACTAGCGGGGGGGGCCGATAAGCAGTTCTTC

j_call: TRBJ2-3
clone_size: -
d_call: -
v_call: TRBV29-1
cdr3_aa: CSVSLGSDTQYF
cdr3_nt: TGCAGCGTTTCCCTAGGTTCAGATACGCAGTATTTT

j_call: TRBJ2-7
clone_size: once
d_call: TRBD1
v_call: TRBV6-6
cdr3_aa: CASSFTTGLVHEQYF
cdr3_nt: TGTGCCAGCAGTTTCACGACAGGGTTGGTTCACGAGCAGTACTTC

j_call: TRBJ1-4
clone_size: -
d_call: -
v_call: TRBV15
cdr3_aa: CATSRDTGEKLFF
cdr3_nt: TGTGCCACCAGCAGAGATACAGGTGAAAAACTGTTTTTT

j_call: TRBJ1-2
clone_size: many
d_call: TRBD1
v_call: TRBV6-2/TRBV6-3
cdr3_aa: CASTYGTVHGYTF
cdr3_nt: TGTGCCAGCACTTACGGGACAGTTCATGGCTACACCTTC

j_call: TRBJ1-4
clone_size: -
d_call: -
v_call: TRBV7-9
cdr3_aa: CASSPPAGLSRVFF
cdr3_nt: TGTGCCAGCAGCCCTCCGGCAGGGTTGAGTAGGGTGTTTTTT

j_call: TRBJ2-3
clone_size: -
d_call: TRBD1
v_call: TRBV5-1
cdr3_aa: CASSRDRDGDTQYF
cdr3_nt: TGCGCCAGCAGCCGAGACAGGGATGGAGATACGCAGTATTTT

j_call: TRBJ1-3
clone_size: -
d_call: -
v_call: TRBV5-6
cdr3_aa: CASSAGFSGNTIYF
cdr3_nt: TGTGCCAGCAGCGCGGGGTTCTCTGGAAACACCATATATTTT

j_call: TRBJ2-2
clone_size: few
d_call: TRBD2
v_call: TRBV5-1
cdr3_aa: CASSSGTSTGELFF
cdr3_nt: TGCGCCAGCAGCTCTGGGACTAGCACCGGGGAGCTGTTTTTT

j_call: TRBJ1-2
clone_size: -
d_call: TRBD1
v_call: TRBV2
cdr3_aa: CASSEAGHGGGVDTF
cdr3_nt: TGTGCCAGCAGTGAAGCCGGACACGGAGGGGGCGTGGACACCTTC

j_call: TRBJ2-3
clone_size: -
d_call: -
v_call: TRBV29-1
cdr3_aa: CSVWASSLTDTQYF
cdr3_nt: TGCAGCGTTTGGGCCAGCTCCCTCACAGATACGCAGTATTTT

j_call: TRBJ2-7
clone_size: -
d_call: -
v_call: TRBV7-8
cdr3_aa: CASSLARGGGATYEQYF
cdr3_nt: TGTGCCAGCAGCTTAGCGCGGGGCGGAGGGGCGACCTACGAGCAGTACTTC

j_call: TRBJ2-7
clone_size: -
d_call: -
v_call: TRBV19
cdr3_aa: CASSEGQGIFYEQYF
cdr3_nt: TGTGCCAGTAGCGAGGGACAAGGAATCTTTTACGAGCAGTACTTC

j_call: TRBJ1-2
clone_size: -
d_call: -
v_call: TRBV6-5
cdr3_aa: CASSYTQLIYGYTF
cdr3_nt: TGTGCCAGCAGTTACACACAGCTGATCTATGGCTACACCTTC

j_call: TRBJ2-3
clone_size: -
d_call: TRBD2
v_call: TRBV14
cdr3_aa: CASSQALAGGLDTQYF
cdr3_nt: TGTGCCAGCAGCCAAGCCCTAGCGGGGGGGCTTGATACGCAGTATTTT

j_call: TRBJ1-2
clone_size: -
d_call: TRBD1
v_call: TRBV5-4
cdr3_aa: CASSLGVGGDGYGYTF
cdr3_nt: TGTGCCAGCAGCTTGGGTGTAGGGGGCGATGGCTATGGCTACACCTTC

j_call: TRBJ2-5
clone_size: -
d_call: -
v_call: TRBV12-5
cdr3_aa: CASGTTQTQYF
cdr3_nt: TGTGCTAGTGGTACGACACAGACCCAGTACTTC

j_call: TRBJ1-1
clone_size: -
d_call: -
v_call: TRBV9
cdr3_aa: CASSVGPSMNTEAFF
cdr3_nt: TGTGCCAGCAGCGTAGGTCCCAGTATGAACACTGAAGCTTTCTTT

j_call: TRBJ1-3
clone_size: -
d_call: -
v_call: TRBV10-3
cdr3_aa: CAISESRSSGNTIYF
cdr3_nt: TGTGCCATCAGTGAGTCCAGATCGTCGGGAAACACCATATATTTT

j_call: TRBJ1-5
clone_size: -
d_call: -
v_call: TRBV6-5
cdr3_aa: CASGTNQPQHF
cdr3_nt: TGTGCCAGCGGCACCAATCAGCCCCAGCATTTT

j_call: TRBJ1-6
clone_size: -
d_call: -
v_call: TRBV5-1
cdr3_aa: CASSLNEAGHSPLHF
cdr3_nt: TGCGCCAGCAGCTTGAATGAGGCCGGCCATTCACCCCTCCACTTT

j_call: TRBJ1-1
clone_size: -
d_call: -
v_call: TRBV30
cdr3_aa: CAWSPPDTYTEAFF
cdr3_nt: TGTGCCTGGAGTCCACCTGACACCTACACTGAAGCTTTCTTT

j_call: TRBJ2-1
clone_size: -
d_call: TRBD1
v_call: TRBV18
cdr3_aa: CASCESDRAYNEQFF
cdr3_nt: TGTGCCAGCTGTGAATCGGACAGGGCGTACAATGAGCAGTTCTTC

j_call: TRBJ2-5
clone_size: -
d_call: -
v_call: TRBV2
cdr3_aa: CASSNRETQYF
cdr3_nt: TGTGCCAGCAGTAACAGGGAGACCCAGTACTTC

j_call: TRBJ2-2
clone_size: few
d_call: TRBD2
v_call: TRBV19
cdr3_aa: CASSYSGGLAGELFF
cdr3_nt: TGTGCCAGTAGCTATAGCGGGGGGCTGGCCGGGGAGCTGTTTTTT

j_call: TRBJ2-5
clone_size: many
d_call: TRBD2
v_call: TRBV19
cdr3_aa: CASAFRRGAQETQYF
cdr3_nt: TGTGCCAGTGCCTTCAGGCGGGGGGCACAAGAGACCCAGTACTTC